The 32 T cell receptor beta chains reported below all come from one sample, sequenced in a study of T cell responses to AZD1222 COVID-19 vaccine. Data came from immunoSEQ multiplex PCR; TCRdb stores just in-frame clones and leaves some out. The sample has 95,000 to 100,000 clones, about 90% seen once. The source was peripheral blood, collected 28 days after the second AZD1222 dose. The receptor source for this set is an adult who received the AZD1222 COVID-19 vaccine.

The V and J genes are TRBV19 and TRBJ1-1; D unresolved. Looked up from germline, CDR1 is LNHDA and CDR2 is SQIVND (reference sequence). The CDR3 has 10 residues. V was pared by 9 bases and J by 5 bases, with 7 bases between. CDR3 sequence: CASGGTEAFF. DNA of the CDR3: TGTGCCAGCGGAGGAACTGAAGCTTTCTTT.

This clone was detected only once. The chain combines TRBV19 with TRBJ2-3; 7 bases are a match to TRBD2. V shed 4 bases and J 8 bases; nucleotides not matched to a gene: 12. CDR1 is LNHDA, CDR2 SQIVND, per germline (reference sequence). This CDR3 has 15 amino acids. The CDR3 bases are TGTGCCAGTAGTACCTTCGGCGCGGGGGAAGGTACGCAGTATTTT. It is translated as CASSTFGAGEGTQYF.

J is TRBJ2-1 and V is TRBV6-5; 9 positions agree with TRBD2. Germline V gene data show CDR1 as MNHEY and CDR2 as SVGAGI. V was pared by 6 bases and J by 1 base, with 4 bases of the junction left unmatched. The CDR3 loop spans 15 amino acids. CDR3: CASSPSGGSYNEQFF. CDR3 nucleotide sequence: TGTGCCAGCAGCCCAAGCGGGGGGTCCTACAATGAGCAGTTCTTC.

The rearrangement links TRBV6-6 to TRBJ1-3; no firm D call. CDR3 size: 16 residues. Germline V CDR1 and CDR2: MNHNY, SVGAGI (reference sequence). V was pared by 4 bases and J by 2 bases, with 15 bases between. The CDR3 protein is CASSSWTVATGNTIYF. CDR3 DNA sequence: TGTGCCAGCAGTTCCTGGACCGTGGCGACTGGAAACACCATATATTTT.

This rearrangement joins TRBV19 to TRBJ2-1; the D gene is possibly TRBD1 (6 bases). Germline-derived CDR1 and CDR2 are LNHDA and SQIVND (reference sequence). Between the trimmed V and J ends, which lost 8 bases and 6 bases, there was a span of 20 bases. The CDR3 has 15 amino acids. CDR3 sequence reads: CASSLEDSRFNEQFF. The CDR3 nucleotides are TGTGCCAGTTCCCTGGAGGACAGCAGATTCAATGAGCAGTTCTTC. The full variable domain, rest sourced from reference TRBV19 and TRBJ2-1, is DGGITQSPKYLFRKEGQNVTLSCEQNLNHDAMYWYRQDPGQGLRLIYYSQIVNDFQKGDIAEGYSVSREKKESFPLTVTSAQKNPTAFYLCASSLEDSRFNEQFFGPGTRLTVL.

This rearrangement joins TRBV6-1 to TRBJ2-3; D not resolved. Germline V gene lookup returns CDR1 MNHNS and CDR2 SASEGT. Trimming stripped 0 bases from V and 6 bases from J, with 7 bases between. This CDR3 spans 13 amino acids. CDR3 residues: CASSEALRDTQYF. Here the CDR3 DNA reads TGTGCCAGCAGTGAAGCGCTTCGGGATACGCAGTATTTT.

The gene calls are TRBV5-1 and TRBJ2-3; D might be TRBD1 (6 bases). The V and J ends lost 1 base and 2 bases respectively, with 8 bases between them. Germline V gives CDR1 SGHRS, CDR2 YFSETQ. The CDR3 is made up of 14 amino acids. The DNA for the CDR3 is TGCGCCAGCAGCTTGTCAGGGGTCACAGATACGCAGTATTTT. Its protein product is CASSLSGVTDTQYF. Full variable domain (remainder filled in from reference TRBV5-1 and TRBJ2-3): KAGVTQTPRYLIKTRGQQVTLSCSPISGHRSVSWYQQTPGQGLQFLFEYFSETQRNKGNFPGRFSGRQFSNSRSEMNVSTLELGDSALYLCASSLSGVTDTQYFGPGTRLTVL.

CDR3 DNA: TGTGCCAGCAGCTTAGCTGGTCGGGCTCGAGGCTACACCTTC. Its protein product is CASSLAGRARGYTF. V and J are TRBV7-2 and TRBJ1-2; D remains ambiguous. V lost 0 bases to trimming and J lost 8 bases, with 13 bases between them. CDR3 length: 14 residues. In germline, CDR1 is SGHTA, CDR2 FQGNSA.

The V and J genes are TRBV6-5 and TRBJ1-5, with D unclear. Per the germline V gene, CDR1 is MNHEY and CDR2 is SVGAGI. The CDR3 runs 13 residues. The ends were cut back, 10 bases at V and 2 bases at J, with 12 bases in the middle. The CDR3 here is CAIRSFGNQPQHF. CDR3 in DNA: TGTGCCATCAGGAGTTTCGGCAATCAGCCCCAGCATTTT.

The chain couples TRBV11-2 to TRBJ2-2; 12 bases fit TRBD2. Germline CDR1 and CDR2: SGHAT and FQNNGV. V lost 3 bases to trimming and J lost 5 bases; unmatched junction nucleotides: 1. The CDR3 runs 15 residues. The CDR3 region is CASSFLAGGTGELFF. CDR3 bases: TGTGCCAGCAGCTTCCTAGCGGGAGGGACCGGGGAGCTGTTTTTT.

The chain is built from TRBV24-1 and TRBJ2-1, with 12 bases fitting TRBD2. Germline trimming cut 4 bases from V and 10 bases from J; bases unmatched to any gene: 13. The CDR3 contains 17 residues. Germline assignment: CDR1 KGHDR and CDR2 SFDVKD. Here the CDR3 reads CATSDRTTSGRGREQFF. CDR3 nucleotide sequence: TGTGCCACCAGTGACCGTACGACTAGCGGGAGAGGACGGGAGCAGTTCTTC.

The CDR3 protein is CALRSGGSYTGELFF. The CDR3 DNA sequence: TGTGCCTTAAGGAGCGGGGGGTCTTACACCGGGGAGCTGTTTTTT. This chain connects TRBV30 to TRBJ2-2, with 9 bases matching TRBD2. The CDR3 has 15 residues. The V segment lost 7 bases and the J segment 3 bases; nucleotides outside the gene matches: 9. The germline V gene encodes CDR1 GTSNPN and CDR2 SVGIG (reference sequence).

This clone was seen a single time. The chain carries TRBV6-2 or TRBV6-3 and TRBJ2-5; TRBD1 aligns across 8 bases. Germline V CDR1 and CDR2: MNHEY, SVGEGT. V gave up 2 bases and J gave up 4 bases; unmatched junction bases: 15. The CDR3 spans 18 residues. CDR3 loop: CASSYPTGQGSSIETQYF. The CDR3 DNA is TGTGCCAGCAGTTACCCGACTGGACAGGGCTCGTCGATAGAGACCCAGTACTTC.

The chain uses TRBV3-1 (or the pseudogene TRBV3-2) and TRBJ2-1, with 7 bases aligning to TRBD1. Germline V gene lookup returns CDR1 LGHDT and CDR2 YNNKEL (reference sequence). V was pared by 0 bases and J by 1 base, with 15 bases of the junction left unmatched. This CDR3 comprises 20 residues. CDR3: CASSQDLGGTSRGSYNEQFF. The CDR3 DNA follows: TGTGCCAGCAGCCAAGATCTAGGCGGCACTTCCAGGGGGTCCTACAATGAGCAGTTCTTC.

The gene calls are TRBV6-1 and TRBJ1-2; D remains unclear. Germline CDR1 is MNHNS and CDR2 is SASEGT. The ends were cut back, 3 bases at V and 8 bases at J, with 13 bases in the middle. This CDR3 has 13 amino acids. CDR3 amino acids: CASSDRQAVGYTF. CDR3 DNA: TGTGCCAGCAGTGATAGGCAGGCAGTCGGCTACACCTTC.

The J gene is TRBJ2-7, the V gene TRBV6-5; D gene unclear. Trimming removed 0 bases at V and 2 bases at J, with 11 bases between. The CDR3 loop spans 15 amino acids. Germline V gene sequence: CDR1 MNHEY, CDR2 SVGAGI. The CDR3 loop reads CASSYSYSPTYEQYF. In DNA form, the CDR3 reads TGTGCCAGCAGTTACTCGTACAGTCCTACCTACGAGCAGTACTTC.

The chain links TRBV19 to TRBJ1-2, with a weak D call TRBD1 (5 bases). This CDR3 contains 13 residues. Germline lookup yields CDR1 LNHDA and CDR2 SQIVND (reference sequence). Trimming took off 5 bases at V and 6 bases at J, with 13 bases between the two ends. The CDR3 region is CASSPRQFHGYTF. For the CDR3, the DNA is TGTGCCAGTAGTCCCAGACAGTTCCATGGCTACACCTTC. The full variable domain, rest sourced from reference TRBV19 and TRBJ1-2, is DGGITQSPKYLFRKEGQNVTLSCEQNLNHDAMYWYRQDPGQGLRLIYYSQIVNDFQKGDIAEGYSVSREKKESFPLTVTSAQKNPTAFYLCASSPRQFHGYTFGSGTRLTVV.

The rearrangement uses TRBV28 and TRBJ1-1; D remains unclear. Germline V lookup: CDR1 MDHEN, CDR2 SYDVKM. The CDR3 spans 12 residues. Deletions cut 7 bases from V and 0 bases from J, with 6 bases between. In DNA form, the CDR3 reads TGTGCCAGCAAGGATTTGAACACTGAAGCTTTCTTT. It translates to CASKDLNTEAFF.

The rearrangement links TRBV19 to TRBJ2-7, with 7 nucleotides matching TRBD1. V lost 1 base, J lost 0 bases, and 6 bases stayed unmatched. The V gene's germline CDR1 is LNHDA and CDR2 SQIVND (reference sequence). The length of the CDR3 is 16 residues. CDR3 sequence (DNA): TGTGCCAGTAGTATAGGGGACAGCTCGAGCTCCTACGAGCAGTACTTC. It codes for CASSIGDSSSSYEQYF.

CDR3 sequence reads: CASSRGPYGEKLFF. For the CDR3, the DNA is TGTGCCAGCAGCCGGGGGCCCTACGGTGAAAAACTGTTTTTT. This chain links TRBV5-6 with TRBJ1-4, with TRBD1 as a possible D gene (6 bases). CDR3 length equals 14 residues. The ends were cut back, 4 bases at V and 7 bases at J, with 14 bases in the middle. Germline CDR1 is SGHDT and CDR2 is YYEEEE.

This clone is a singleton in its sample. The CDR3 DNA reads TGCGCCAGCAGCCATCCGGACCGGGACAGGGGGTCTTACAATGAGCAGTTCTTC. This encodes CASSHPDRDRGSYNEQFF. The V gene is TRBV4-1, the J gene TRBJ2-1; 11 positions agree with TRBD1. CDR1 and CDR2 (germline): MGHRA, YSYEKL. After removal of 3 bases from V and 4 bases from J, the junction contained 11 bases not matched to a gene. This CDR3 contains 18 residues.

This chain uses TRBV28 with TRBJ2-7; 9 bases match TRBD1. The J segment lost 6 bases and the V segment lost 5 bases, leaving 8 bases of the junction unmatched. The CDR3 is 14 amino acids. Per the germline V gene, CDR1 is MDHEN and CDR2 is SYDVKM. The CDR3 region is CASSGPGQGSEQYF. As DNA, the CDR3 is TGTGCCAGCAGTGGGCCGGGACAGGGTTCCGAGCAGTACTTC.

This clone was recorded once. The J gene is TRBJ2-1, the V gene TRBV28; 13 bases map to TRBD2. Germline lookup yields CDR1 MDHEN and CDR2 SYDVKM. V was pared by 5 bases and J by 4 bases, with 5 bases of the junction left unmatched. The CDR3 runs to 16 residues. The CDR3 reads CASSHSTSGRYNEQFF. The CDR3 DNA follows: TGTGCCAGCAGTCACTCGACTAGCGGGAGGTACAATGAGCAGTTCTTC. The whole variable domain, remainder taken from reference TRBV28 and TRBJ2-1, is DVKVTQSSRYLVKRTGEKVFLECVQDMDHENMFWYRQDPGLGLRLIYFSYDVKMKEKGDIPEGYSVSREKKERFSLILESASTNQTSMYLCASSHSTSGRYNEQFFGPGTRLTVL.

The chain has TRBV19 and TRBJ2-7, with 9 bases matching TRBD1. This CDR3 has 15 residues. The junction had 3 bases not matched to a gene; V was cut back by 1 base and J by 2 bases. The germline V gene has CDR1 LNHDA and CDR2 SQIVND (reference sequence). The CDR3 region is CASSIGDRATYEQYF. CDR3 nucleotides: TGTGCCAGTAGTATAGGGGACAGGGCAACCTACGAGCAGTACTTC.

This CDR3 reads CASRPGGGGTQYF. Here the CDR3 DNA reads TGTGCCAGCCGACCGGGCGGAGGAGGGACGCAGTATTTT. The chain combines TRBV27 with TRBJ2-3; tentative D call: TRBD2 (6 bases). This CDR3 has 13 residues. V was trimmed by 8 bases and J by 9 bases, leaving 18 bases between them. The germline CDR1 and CDR2 sequences are MNHEY and SMNVEV (reference sequence).

The chain recombines TRBV20-1 with TRBJ1-5; 8 nucleotides agree with TRBD1. The CDR3 is made up of 14 amino acids. J gave up 7 bases and V 3 bases, and 8 bases lay outside the gene matches. CDR1 is DFQATT, CDR2 SNEGSKA, per germline (reference sequence). The CDR3 loop is CSASLGQAEQPQHF. CDR3 nucleotides: TGCAGTGCTAGTCTGGGACAGGCGGAGCAGCCCCAGCATTTT.

DNA for the CDR3: TGTGCCAGCAGTGACAGGGGGCAAGGCACTGAAGCTTTCTTT. It translates to CASSDRGQGTEAFF. The rearrangement links TRBV2 to TRBJ1-1; 8 bases are shared with TRBD1. The germline V gene encodes CDR1 SNHLY and CDR2 FYNNEI. J gave up 4 bases and V 3 bases, and 4 bases lay outside the gene matches. This CDR3 region has 14 residues.

For the CDR3, the DNA is TGTGCCAGCAGTCCCCATTATACAGGCCTGGAAGGCTACACCTTC. Its translation is CASSPHYTGLEGYTF. This sequence joins TRBV28 and TRBJ1-2; D is possibly TRBD1 (5 bases). The CDR3 loop spans 15 amino acids. V was trimmed by 5 bases and J by 8 bases, leaving 21 bases between them. Germline V lookup: CDR1 MDHEN, CDR2 SYDVKM.

The rearrangement joins TRBV9 to TRBJ2-5, with 7 bases that match TRBD2. The CDR3 is 15 residues long. Trimming took 0 bases from V and 5 from J; bases not matched to a gene: 7. Germline values: CDR1 SGDLS, CDR2 YYNGEE. CDR3 region: CASSVDGGGMETQYF. In DNA, the CDR3 is TGTGCCAGCAGCGTAGATGGCGGGGGTATGGAGACCCAGTACTTC.

This rearrangement joins TRBV5-6 to TRBJ2-5, with D unresolved. With 10 bases removed from V and 1 base from J, the gap between germline ends came to 14 bases. Germline V gene lookup returns CDR1 SGHDT and CDR2 YYEEEE. CDR3 length: 13 amino acids. CDR3 coding DNA: TGTGCCTCCACCCCCGGGTCCCAAGAGACCCAGTACTTC. Translated, it gives CASTPGSQETQYF.

The genes are TRBV19 and TRBJ1-2; D is undetermined. Trimming removed 6 bases at V and 4 bases at J, with 15 bases between. The CDR3 spans 14 residues. Germline-derived CDR1 and CDR2 are LNHDA and SQIVND (reference sequence). In DNA, the CDR3 is TGTGCCAGTAGGCCTCTAATCGACGGCTATGGCTACACCTTC. Residues: CASRPLIDGYGYTF. Full variable domain (rest looked up from reference TRBV19 and TRBJ1-2): DGGITQSPKYLFRKEGQNVTLSCEQNLNHDAMYWYRQDPGQGLRLIYYSQIVNDFQKGDIAEGYSVSREKKESFPLTVTSAQKNPTAFYLCASRPLIDGYGYTFGSGTRLTVV.

J is TRBJ1-1 and V is TRBV5-4, with D unresolved. Trimming removed 0 bases from V and 0 bases from J, with 9 bases in between. This CDR3 has 15 residues. Per germline, CDR1 SGHNT and CDR2 YYREEE (reference sequence). Written as DNA, the CDR3 is TGTGCCAGCAGCTTGGATCCAGGTATGAACACTGAAGCTTTCTTT. It encodes CASSLDPGMNTEAFF.